These 21 T cell receptor beta chains were all obtained from the same sample, sequenced in a study of regulatory T cells in long-lasting Graves disease. Sample time point: persistent/refractory GD, antithyroid drugs over 5 years with positive TRAb. PBMC-extracted RNA yielded the TCR library. Library construction for TCR beta used iRepertoire HTBI primers and Arm-PCR of CDR3 regions. Each CDR3 protein gets one entry after TCRdb re-called the multiplex PCR reads with MiXCR. The sample comprises around 500,000 distinct CDR3 sequences, roughly 20% of which are singletons, and 7.8% rests with the top ten. The sequences come from peripheral blood mononuclear cells (PBMCs), collected when the disease was refractory, from a patient treated with antithyroid drugs. These TCRs come from a female donor with Graves disease.

With regard to this clonotype: Given a much more abundant clone one base away, this may be a read error. The J gene is TRBJ1-2, the V gene TRBV28; D call uncertain. With 5 bases removed from V and 4 bases from J, the gap between germline ends came to 17 bases. Germline V gene sequence: CDR1 MDHEN, CDR2 SYDVKM. The CDR3 runs to 15 residues. Written as DNA, the CDR3 is TGTGCCAGCAGTACCAACAGACCTACTAGCTATGGCTACACCTTC. As protein: CASSTNRPTSYGYTF.

In its sample, this clonotype was seen many times. V usage is TRBV28 and J usage is TRBJ1-5, with unresolved D. Germline V lookup: CDR1 MDHEN, CDR2 SYDVKM. The CDR3 runs to 15 residues. Trimming pared 10 bases from V and 6 bases from J, leaving 22 bases between. CDR3 nucleotides: TGTGCCACCATCATCGGCGTGGGGAATAGTCAGCCCCAGCATTTT. Its protein is CATIIGVGNSQPQHF.

As to this clonotype: A read error is possible here, since a much larger clone lies one base away. The rearrangement uses TRBV6-1 and TRBJ1-2; weak D call: TRBD1 (6 bases). The germline V gene encodes CDR1 MNHNS and CDR2 SASEGT. This CDR3 spans 15 amino acids. The DNA for the CDR3 is TGTGCCAGCAGTGAAAAAAAAACAGGGCGATATGGCCACACCTTC. It specifies CASSEKKTGRYGHTF.

The rearrangement links TRBV20-1 to TRBJ1-6; no clear D. CDR1 and CDR2 from the germline V gene are DFQATT and SNEGSKA (reference sequence). V was trimmed by 0 bases and J by 6 bases, leaving 12 bases between them. There are 15 residues in the CDR3. The DNA for the CDR3 is TGCAGTGCTAGAGATCAAGGCAGAAGTAATTCACCCCTCCACTTT. Its protein product is CSARDQGRSNSPLHF.

This clonotype has only a few counts. The CDR3 loop reads CAWTRPNSGELFF. The CDR3, as DNA: TGTGCCTGGACAAGACCAAACTCCGGGGAGCTGTTTTTT. The chain recombines TRBV30 with TRBJ2-2, with D unresolved. Looked up from germline, CDR1 is GTSNPN and CDR2 is SVGIG (reference sequence). V lost 4 bases and J 6 bases, leaving 12 bases between the germline ends. The CDR3 length is 13 residues.

The chain carries TRBV15 and TRBJ1-2; weak D call: TRBD1 (6 bases). CDR1 is LNHNV, CDR2 YYDKDF, per germline (reference sequence). Trimming removed 0 bases at V and 2 bases at J, with 10 bases between. This CDR3 comprises 15 residues. CDR3 sequence reads: CATSREDSLNYGYTF. The CDR3 nucleotides read TGTGCCACCAGCAGAGAGGACAGCCTAAACTATGGCTACACCTTC. The full variable domain, with the rest looked up from reference TRBV15 and TRBJ1-2, is DAMVIQNPRYQVTQFGKPVTLSCSQTLNHNVMYWYQQKSSQAPKLLFHYYDKDFNNEADTPDNFQSRRPNTSFCFLDIRSPGLGDTAMYLCATSREDSLNYGYTFGSGTRLTVV.

In its sample, this clonotype was seen a few times. The rearrangement links TRBV19 to TRBJ2-5, with D possibly matching TRBD1 (6 bases). Trimming left V 7 bases short and J 5 bases short, with 14 bases between. The germline gives CDR1 LNHDA, CDR2 SQIVND (reference sequence). The CDR3 contains 13 residues. This CDR3 is CASTEAGEETQYF. In DNA, the CDR3 is TGTGCCAGTACCGAAGCAGGGGAGGAGACCCAGTACTTC.

There are a few counts of this clonotype. The chain carries TRBV19 and TRBJ1-1; D perhaps matches TRBD1 (6 bases). The germline V and J ends were trimmed by 4 bases and 1 base, with 10 bases remaining between them. Germline CDR1 reads LNHDA; CDR2 reads SQIVND (reference sequence). The CDR3 has 14 amino acids. The CDR3 region has the DNA TGTGCCAGTAGTACCCGGGGGGCGAACACTGAAGCTTTCTTT. Its protein is CASSTRGANTEAFF.

This clonotype was seen many times. The chain joins TRBV28 to TRBJ1-5, with unresolved D. Germline V lookup: CDR1 MDHEN, CDR2 SYDVKM. The CDR3 has 14 amino acids. V was clipped by 8 bases and J by 7 bases, with 18 bases between them. The CDR3 region has the DNA TGTGCCAGCGCATATTGGGGTGGATCGCAGCCCCAGCATTTT. This sequence encodes CASAYWGGSQPQHF.

This clonotype was found many times. The chain links TRBV27 to TRBJ1-2; 7 bases fit TRBD1. This CDR3 is 15 amino acids long. With 7 bases clipped from V and 6 bases from J, the junction kept 14 bases outside the gene matches. The germline CDR1 and CDR2 sequences are MNHEY and SMNVEV (reference sequence). The CDR3 region has the DNA TGTGCCAGCAACACAGGGGTCGGTAGTGTTCATGGCTACACCTTC. Residues: CASNTGVGSVHGYTF.

Points on this clonotype: One junction end disagrees with the germline gene, perhaps due to a read error. This sequence joins TRBV7-9 and TRBJ2-2; 9 nucleotides agree with TRBD2. This CDR3 region has 15 residues. Germline V gene lookup returns CDR1 SEHNR and CDR2 FQNEAQ (reference sequence). DNA for the CDR3: TGTGCCAGCAGCTCACGACTAGCGGCTACCGGGGAGCCGTTTTTT. This encodes CASSSRLAATGEPFF.

As regards this clonotype: A read error may be the cause here, since a much bigger clone is one base away. CDR3 sequence (DNA): TGTGCCAGCAGTTTAGCAGGGGGGTCGAAGCAGTGCTTC. Its protein product is CASSLAGGSKQCF. This chain links TRBV6-9 with TRBJ2-7, with D possibly matching TRBD1 (7 bases). CDR1 MNHGY and CDR2 SVAAGI come from the germline V gene. This CDR3 region has 13 residues.

The chain links TRBV20-1 to TRBJ2-7; 8 bases are a match to TRBD2. The length of the CDR3 is 15 residues. After removal of 4 bases from V and 3 bases from J, the junction contained 11 bases not matched to a gene. In germline, CDR1 is DFQATT, CDR2 SNEGSKA (reference sequence). Here the CDR3 reads CSATPTSGRIYEQYF. CDR3 bases: TGCAGTGCTACACCTACTAGCGGCAGGATCTACGAGCAGTACTTC.

This clonotype was counted only a few times. The chain employs TRBV3-1 and TRBJ1-1; tentative D call: TRBD1 (5 bases). CDR1 LGHDT and CDR2 YNNKEL come from the germline V gene (reference sequence). V was clipped by 1 base and J by 4 bases, with 19 bases between them. The CDR3 is made up of 17 amino acids. CDR3 region: CASSQGTQGAKSTEAFF. The CDR3 DNA sequence: TGTGCCAGCAGCCAAGGTACCCAGGGCGCTAAGAGCACTGAAGCTTTCTTT.

This chain joins TRBV27 and TRBJ1-5; D unclear. The CDR3 extends over 13 amino acids. Germline CDR1 is MNHEY and CDR2 is SMNVEV (reference sequence). Trimming removed 6 bases at V and 3 bases at J, with 9 bases between. CDR3 nucleotide sequence: TGTGCCAGCAGGAATCGGAACAATCAGCCCCAGCATTTT. This gives the protein CASRNRNNQPQHF.

This clonotype was observed at least ten times. The chain combines TRBV6-2 or TRBV6-3 with TRBJ2-7; possible D gene TRBD2, 6 bases. The CDR3 runs 15 residues. Trimming shortened V by 5 bases and J by 0 bases, and 14 bases separated the two germline ends. Germline V gene data show CDR1 as MNHEY and CDR2 as SVGEGT. The CDR3 sequence is CASSGGTDTSYEQYF. CDR3 nucleotide sequence: TGTGCCAGCAGTGGCGGGACTGATACCTCCTACGAGCAGTACTTC.

This clonotype appeared a few times. This sequence joins TRBV11-1 and TRBJ2-1; weak D call: TRBD2 (5 bases). The CDR3 contains 17 residues. Germline CDR1 and CDR2: SGHAT and FQDESV (reference sequence). V lost 0 bases to trimming and J lost 1 base, with 13 bases between them. CDR3 sequence reads: CASSLAASLSSYNEQFF. The CDR3, as DNA: TGTGCCAGCAGCTTAGCGGCTAGCCTCAGTTCCTACAATGAGCAGTTCTTC.

In this sample, this clonotype turned up a few times. The V gene is TRBV28, the J gene TRBJ2-2; D gene uncertain. The CDR3 runs to 15 residues. The V and J ends lost 2 bases and 0 bases respectively, with 7 bases between them. Germline CDR1 reads MDHEN; CDR2 reads SYDVKM. CDR3 region: CASSLGNSNTGELFF. The CDR3 DNA is TGTGCCAGCAGTTTAGGGAACTCGAACACCGGGGAGCTGTTTTTT.

The chain uses TRBV5-1 and TRBJ2-1; 11 bases map to TRBD1. The CDR3 is 16 residues long. The germline V gene has CDR1 SGHRS and CDR2 YFSETQ. V was pared by 2 bases and J by 8 bases, with 9 bases of the junction left unmatched. CDR3 protein: CASSFAGTGGMHEQFF. The DNA of the CDR3 is TGCGCCAGCAGCTTTGCAGGGACAGGGGGTATGCATGAGCAGTTCTTC. Complete variable domain (other parts from reference TRBV5-1 and TRBJ2-1): KAGVTQTPRYLIKTRGQQVTLSCSPISGHRSVSWYQQTPGQGLQFLFEYFSETQRNKGNFPGRFSGRQFSNSRSEMNVSTLELGDSALYLCASSFAGTGGMHEQFFGPGTRLTVL.

This clonotype occurred a few times. The rearrangement links TRBV9 to TRBJ1-1; D is unresolved. The CDR3 runs to 14 residues. V gave up 0 bases and J gave up 4 bases, with 10 bases separating them. The germline gives CDR1 SGDLS, CDR2 YYNGEE. The CDR3 sequence is CASSVVPDRTEAFF. CDR3 DNA sequence: TGTGCCAGCAGCGTAGTACCAGATCGCACTGAAGCTTTCTTT.

This clonotype showed up just a few times. The gene calls are TRBV6-1 and TRBJ1-1; D is possibly TRBD1 (5 bases). Trimming pared 5 bases from V and 3 bases from J, leaving 16 bases between. From germline, CDR1 is MNHNS and CDR2 SASEGT. This CDR3 region has 15 residues. DNA for the CDR3: TGTGCCAGCAGTCCTTACAGGATCTTGCACACTGAAGCTTTCTTT. This gives the protein CASSPYRILHTEAFF.